A selection of T cell receptor beta chains follows, all from one sample in a study of blood T cells in healthy people across ages. MiXCR was run by TCRdb on the 5' RACE reads, yielding one entry per CDR3 protein. Among about 1.7 million distinct CDR3 sequences listed, approximately 28% were seen once. The sample consisted of blood. Receptor source: a woman aged 30 to 39 in good health. Both conserved end residues are part of each CDR3. The D gene is left open where the match is weak. Clone size is shown for a subset of rows, as once, few, many or a class of expanded clone.

j_call	v_call	d_call	clone_size	cdr3_nt	cdr3_aa
TRBJ1-4	TRBV2	.	.	TGTGCCAGCAGTGAAGCCCCGGACAGCTACAATGAAAAACTGTTTTTT	CASSEAPDSYNEKLFF
TRBJ1-2	TRBV28	.	.	TGTGCCAGCGGCTTGGGGGCGCTCAATGGCTACACCTTC	CASGLGALNGYTF
TRBJ2-5	TRBV6-5	.	.	TGTGCCAGCAGCATGACAGGAGAGACCCAGTACTTC	CASSMTGETQYF
TRBJ1-1	TRBV20-1	TRBD1	few	TGCAGTGCTATCTTGGCAGGGGGTTACACTGAAGCTTTCTTT	CSAILAGGYTEAFF
TRBJ2-5	TRBV28	.	few	TGTGCCAGCAGTCCAGGGGCAGGGGCGGAGACCCAGTACTTC	CASSPGAGAETQYF
TRBJ2-5	TRBV20-1	.	many	TGCAGTGCTAACGAGACCCAGTACTTC	CSANETQYF
TRBJ2-7	TRBV7-9	.	many	TGTGCCAGCAGCGCATCAACCTACGAGCAGTACTTC	CASSASTYEQYF
TRBJ2-5	TRBV30	.	few	TGTGCCTGGAGTCTTGGCACCCAAGAGACCCAGTACTTC	CAWSLGTQETQYF
TRBJ1-2	TRBV4-1	.	few	TGCGCCAGCAGCCAAGTTCCGGACCGCCAAGATGGCTACACCTTC	CASSQVPDRQDGYTF
TRBJ1-2	TRBV30	.	.	TGTGCCTGGAGTGCACTGGGTGTAGCTGGCTACACCTTC	CAWSALGVAGYTF
TRBJ2-7	TRBV3-1	.	.	TGTGCCGGCAGCTCCAGAGGGTCCCTCGAGCAGTACTTC	CAGSSRGSLEQYF
TRBJ1-2	TRBV20-1	.	.	TGCAGTGCTACAACCGGGACCGACTATGGCTACACCTTC	CSATTGTDYGYTF
TRBJ2-1	TRBV12-5	.	few	TGTGCTAGTGCCGTAACAAGAGGCTACAATGAGCAGTTCTTC	CASAVTRGYNEQFF
TRBJ2-3	TRBV5-1	.	few	TGTGCCAGCAGCTTGGGACGAGGAGAAAGCACAGATACGCAGTATTTT	CASSLGRGESTDTQYF
TRBJ2-5	TRBV12-3/TRBV12-4	TRBD2	.	TGTGCCAGCAGTCCTACCGGGACTACAGAGACCCAGTACTTC	CASSPTGTTETQYF
TRBJ1-1	TRBV18	TRBD1	.	TGTGCCAGCTCACTAAATACAGGGGCGGAAGCTTTCTTT	CASSLNTGAEAFF
TRBJ2-1	TRBV20-1	.	.	TGCAGTGCTACCCCTGCGAATTGGATTGGGAATGAGCAGTTCTTC	CSATPANWIGNEQFF
TRBJ2-1	TRBV18	.	many	TGTGCCAGCTCACCCCTTGAGTACAATGAGCAGTTCTTC	CASSPLEYNEQFF
TRBJ2-3	TRBV21-1	.	.	TGTGCCAGCAGCAAAGGGAGGGCTCCCCAGAGCACAGATACGCAGTATTTT	CASSKGRAPQSTDTQYF
TRBJ1-1	TRBV7-3	.	few	TGTGCCAGCAGCGCCAGCGGGGGCACTGAAGCTTTCTTT	CASSASGGTEAFF
TRBJ2-7	TRBV20-1	.	.	TGCAGTGCTAGAGAGGCCCGGCAGGGGAGGTCCGAGCAGTACTTC	CSAREARQGRSEQYF
TRBJ2-2	TRBV5-6	.	few	TGTGCCAGCAGCCAATCCCGGGAGCTGTTTTTT	CASSQSRELFF
TRBJ2-5	TRBV10-2	.	.	TGCGCCAGCAGTGGAATGGGGGGGCGGAAGACCCAGTACTTC	CASSGMGGRKTQYF
TRBJ2-5	TRBV11-2	.	few	TGTGCCAGCAGCTTAGGGGGGGTAGGGAGTGGACAAGAGATCCAGTACTTC	CASSLGGVGSGQEIQYF
TRBJ2-1	TRBV7-2	.	.	TGTGCCAGCAGCCATGGGGGGCGCGTTCTGGATGAGCAGTTCTTC	CASSHGGRVLDEQFF
TRBJ2-2	TRBV12-3/TRBV12-4	.	few	TGTGCCAGCAGTTTGGTTGTGGGCACAGCCGGGGAGCTGTTTTTT	CASSLVVGTAGELFF
TRBJ1-6	TRBV5-1	TRBD1	.	TGCGCCAGCAGCTTGGACAGGGGGCGTACTTCACCCCTCCACTTT	CASSLDRGRTSPLHF
TRBJ2-7	TRBV29-1	.	.	TGCAGCGTTACAATCTACGAGCAGTACTTC	CSVTIYEQYF
TRBJ2-3	TRBV7-2	.	many	TGTGCCAGCAGACCCGGGACCTCCACAGATACGCAGTATTTT	CASRPGTSTDTQYF
TRBJ2-7	TRBV5-1	TRBD1	many	TGCGCCAGCAGCTTGTCAGGGGGCCGAGCTTACGAGCAGTACTTC	CASSLSGGRAYEQYF
TRBJ2-1	TRBV27	TRBD2	few	TGTGCCAGCAGTCCCTATATAGGAGCGGGGGGGGACAATGAGCAGTTCTTC	CASSPYIGAGGDNEQFF
TRBJ2-5	TRBV20-1	.	many	TGCAGTGCTAGACGGACCGAGCAAGAGACCCAGTACTTC	CSARRTEQETQYF
TRBJ2-4	TRBV7-9	.	.	TGTGCCAGCAGCCGTGACTGGTCTATAGCCAAAAACATTCAGTACTTC	CASSRDWSIAKNIQYF
TRBJ2-7	TRBV6-5	.	many	TGTGCCAGCAGTTACTCGGGCAGGCCCCACGAGCAGTACTTC	CASSYSGRPHEQYF
TRBJ1-2	TRBV5-1	TRBD1	.	TGCGCCAGCAGCGGGCTGACAGGGAAGAAGAATGGCTACACCTTC	CASSGLTGKKNGYTF
TRBJ1-1	TRBV10-3	.	few	TGTGCCATCAGTGATTCAGTATCGGGTGGCGACACTGAAGCTTTCTTT	CAISDSVSGGDTEAFF
TRBJ2-1	TRBV29-1	TRBD2	.	TGCAGCGTGATTCGAGGCGGGAGGCCTTACAATGAGCAGTTCTTC	CSVIRGGRPYNEQFF
TRBJ2-5	TRBV21-1	.	.	TGTGCCAGCAGCGGGGGCTCGAGGCACCAAGAGACCCAGTACTTC	CASSGGSRHQETQYF
TRBJ2-6	TRBV2	.	.	TGTGCCGGCAGCCCCCCCGAGCCTGGGGCCAACGTCCTGACTTTC	CAGSPPEPGANVLTF
TRBJ2-7	TRBV20-1	.	many	TGCAGGGCGAGAGAGGACGGCCACGAGCAGTACTTC	CRAREDGHEQYF
TRBJ2-5	TRBV20-1	.	.	TGCAGTGCTAGTGGAGAGCAGTACTTC	CSASGEQYF
TRBJ1-4	TRBV7-6	TRBD1	.	TGTGCCAGCAGCTTTGGACAGGGCACGCCTCAAGGACTGTTTTTT	CASSFGQGTPQGLFF
TRBJ1-4	TRBV3-1	.	few	TGTGCCAGCAGCCACCAGTCTACAACTAATGAAAAACTGTTTTTT	CASSHQSTTNEKLFF
TRBJ2-3	TRBV9	.	.	TGTGCCAGCAGCGTAGGCCTCCCCATGGGTGTGACTAGCACAGATACGCAGTATTTT	CASSVGLPMGVTSTDTQYF
TRBJ2-2	TRBV6-1	.	.	TGTGCCAGCGCGAGAGGGTGGGCCGGGGAGCTGTTTTTT	CASARGWAGELFF
TRBJ1-2	TRBV7-9	TRBD1	many	TGTGCCAGCAGCCGGGACAGGGCAGACTATGGCTACACCTTC	CASSRDRADYGYTF